This T cell receptor (beta chain) was identified in a study of cytomegalovirus exposure and HLA in healthy donors. PCR was performed using 60 Vbeta and 13 Jbeta primers. The method was immunoSEQ multiplex PCR; TCRdb's version includes in-frame clones alone and lacks a portion of them. The sample lists about 100,000 clones, 80% to 85% occurring once. The source material was PBMCs. The TCR sequence derives from a woman in her sixties or seventies in good health and CMV-seropositive.

As DNA, the CDR3 is TGTGCCAGCAGACGGACAGACTTAGGCAATCAGCCCCAGCATTTT. It is translated as CASRRTDLGNQPQHF. The rearrangement links TRBV27 to TRBJ1-5; a possible D gene is TRBD1 (6 bases). This CDR3 has 15 amino acids. Germline CDR1 is MNHEY and CDR2 is SMNVEV (reference sequence). Trimming left V 6 bases short and J 2 bases short, with 14 bases between.